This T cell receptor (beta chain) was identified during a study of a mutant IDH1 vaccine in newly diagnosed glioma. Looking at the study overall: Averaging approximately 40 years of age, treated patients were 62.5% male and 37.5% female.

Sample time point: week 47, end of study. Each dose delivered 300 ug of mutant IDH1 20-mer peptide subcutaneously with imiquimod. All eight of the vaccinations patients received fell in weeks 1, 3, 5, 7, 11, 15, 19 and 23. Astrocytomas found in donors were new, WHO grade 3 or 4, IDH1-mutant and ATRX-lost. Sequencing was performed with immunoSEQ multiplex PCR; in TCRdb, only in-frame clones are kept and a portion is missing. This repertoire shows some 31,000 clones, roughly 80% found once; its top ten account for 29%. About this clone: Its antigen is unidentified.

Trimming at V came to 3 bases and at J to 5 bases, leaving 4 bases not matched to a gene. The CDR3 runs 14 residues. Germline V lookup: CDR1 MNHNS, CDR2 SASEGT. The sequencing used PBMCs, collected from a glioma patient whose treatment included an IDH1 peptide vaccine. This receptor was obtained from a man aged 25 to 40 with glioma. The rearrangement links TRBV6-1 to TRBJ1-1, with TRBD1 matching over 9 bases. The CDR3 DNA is TGTGCCAGCAGTGAGGGACAGGGAATTACTGAAGCTTTCTTT. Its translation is CASSEGQGITEAFF.